The T cell receptor (beta chain) described here comes from a study of blood T cell repertoires in COVID-19. About the research overall: The cDNA or gDNA used as material had been derived from T cells, B-cell-depleted T cells, or PBMCs.

Original analysis: Quantification of nucleated cells was approximated via reference gene primer amplification. Only in-frame clones appear in the TCRdb table, and some are missing; sequencing was by immunoSEQ multiplex PCR. The DNA was the basis for D and trimming; V, J and clone size are from that table. The table records about 170,000 clones, 80% to 90% of them present only once. Looked up from germline, CDR1 is LGHNA and CDR2 is YNFKEQ. The CDR3 has 15 residues. Trimming removed 0 bases at V and 1 base at J, with 9 bases between. This TCR came from a woman older than 75 with COVID-19, enrolled during active disease. The sample comprised peripheral blood. V and J are TRBV4-2 and TRBJ1-1; D perhaps matches TRBD1 (6 bases). CDR3 in DNA: TGTGCCAGCAGCCAAGATGAGGGACAGAACACTGAAGCTTTCTTT. It codes for CASSQDEGQNTEAFF.